The T cell receptor (beta chain) under discussion was sequenced for a study of blood T cell repertoires in COVID-19. Study at large: In each case, the material was cDNA or gDNA derived from T cells, B-cell-depleted T cells, or PBMCs.

The V gene's germline CDR1 is MDHEN and CDR2 SYDVKM. The CDR3 is 14 residues long. V lost 5 bases, J lost 10 bases, and 8 bases stayed unmatched. Authors' data handling: Amplification of reference gene primers provided the estimated nucleated cell counts. The table came from immunoSEQ multiplex PCR; TCRdb's copy has only in-frame clones and leaves some out. The V and J calls and clone size come from that table; D and trimming were worked out from the DNA. The sample shows around 11,000 clones, about 87% of them seen only once. This clone was detected only once. The sequence was obtained from a human donor in a cohort sampled during active COVID-19. Sequencing was carried out using peripheral blood. V is TRBV28 and J is TRBJ1-6; 7 bases are shared with TRBD1. Written as DNA, the CDR3 is TGTGCCAGCAGTCAACAGGGGCTCCAGTCACCCCTCCACTTT. Translation gives CASSQQGLQSPLHF.